A selection of T cell receptor beta chains follows, all from one sample in a study of T cells expressing NK-cell markers. Each CDR3 protein gets one entry in TCRdb, which reprocessed the 5' RACE reads and gives no DNA. The sample totals about half a million distinct CDR3 sequences. What was sequenced was blood T cells: a sorted CD56 or NKG2C T cell subset, CD4+ or CD8+ T cells, or bulk PBMC T cells (not recorded which). These receptors were obtained from a woman aged 45-59 years in good health. The CDR3 runs from the conserved cysteine through the conserved F or W.

J gene: TRBJ2-2
V gene: TRBV7-2
CDR3 protein: CASSFSGSSTGELFF

J gene: TRBJ1-6
V gene: TRBV10-2
CDR3 protein: CASSDDSRMVGYNSPLHF

J gene: TRBJ2-3
V gene: TRBV6-5
CDR3 protein: CASRAQLFSGRTDTQYF

J gene: TRBJ2-3
V gene: TRBV29-1
CDR3 protein: CSVAFSVDTQYF

J gene: TRBJ2-7
V gene: TRBV4-1
CDR3 protein: CASSQLYYEQYF

J gene: TRBJ2-6
V gene: TRBV21-1
CDR3 protein: CASSKVGTGVSGANVLTF

J gene: TRBJ2-1
V gene: TRBV12-3/TRBV12-4
CDR3 protein: CASSSSANEQFF

J gene: TRBJ1-1
V gene: TRBV10-2
CDR3 protein: CASREGNRPEAFF

J gene: TRBJ1-2
V gene: TRBV6-5
CDR3 protein: CASRSGGDGYTF

J gene: TRBJ2-3
V gene: TRBV24-1
CDR3 protein: CATSDLLRTDTQYF

J gene: TRBJ1-2
V gene: TRBV12-3/TRBV12-4
CDR3 protein: CASSFRGGFGAPIYGYTF

J gene: TRBJ1-1
V gene: TRBV13
CDR3 protein: CASSIRWGMNTEAFF

J gene: TRBJ2-1
V gene: TRBV12-3/TRBV12-4
CDR3 protein: CASSRIAGVGGDEQFF

J gene: TRBJ2-5
V gene: TRBV10-3
CDR3 protein: CAISPTSGSLGETQYF

J gene: TRBJ2-5
V gene: TRBV5-6
CDR3 protein: CASSMDRVETQYF

J gene: TRBJ2-7
V gene: TRBV14
CDR3 protein: CASSPNRGEQYF

J gene: TRBJ2-3
V gene: TRBV6-5
CDR3 protein: CASSYSGSYTDTQYF

J gene: TRBJ2-3
V gene: TRBV5-1
CDR3 protein: CASSSGLAPIRTTDTQYF

J gene: TRBJ1-2
V gene: TRBV15
CDR3 protein: CATSRDTGNYGYTF

J gene: TRBJ2-3
V gene: TRBV5-1
CDR3 protein: CASSLAARSAQYF

J gene: TRBJ1-1
V gene: TRBV7-9
CDR3 protein: CATRMGQNTEAFF

J gene: TRBJ2-6
V gene: TRBV12-3/TRBV12-4
CDR3 protein: CASSLKPQGANVLTF

J gene: TRBJ2-2
V gene: TRBV7-7
CDR3 protein: CASSPDLAGELFF

J gene: TRBJ2-1
V gene: TRBV12-3/TRBV12-4
CDR3 protein: CASSVSGARYNEQFF

J gene: TRBJ1-2
V gene: TRBV12-3/TRBV12-4
CDR3 protein: CASSLGQGAYGYTF

J gene: TRBJ2-7
V gene: TRBV5-6
CDR3 protein: CASSSRGQGRYEQYF

J gene: TRBJ2-1
V gene: TRBV20-1
CDR3 protein: CSAYFQKDEQFF

J gene: TRBJ2-1
V gene: TRBV5-6
CDR3 protein: CASSGTRGHNEQFF

J gene: TRBJ1-1
V gene: TRBV6-5
CDR3 protein: CASSPPGQGREAFF

J gene: TRBJ2-1
V gene: TRBV5-1
CDR3 protein: CASSLGDEFNLQFF

J gene: TRBJ2-3
V gene: TRBV7-2
CDR3 protein: CASSSTSVATDTQYF

J gene: TRBJ2-4
V gene: TRBV29-1
CDR3 protein: CSAGGALAKNIQYF

J gene: TRBJ2-5
V gene: TRBV29-1
CDR3 protein: CSVKKVRAQETQYF

J gene: TRBJ2-1
V gene: TRBV5-1
CDR3 protein: CASSIKRSGEQFF

J gene: TRBJ2-3
V gene: TRBV25-1
CDR3 protein: CASSEPLAGWQYF

J gene: TRBJ2-1
V gene: TRBV9
CDR3 protein: CASSVEPGGNEQFF

J gene: TRBJ1-1
V gene: TRBV5-1
CDR3 protein: CASSLRAGPNTEAFF

J gene: TRBJ2-5
V gene: TRBV7-7
CDR3 protein: CASSYPGARETQYF

J gene: TRBJ2-2
V gene: TRBV4-1
CDR3 protein: CASSQEHRINTGELFF

J gene: TRBJ2-1
V gene: TRBV9
CDR3 protein: CASSVGALAGGFSRLQDNEQFF

J gene: TRBJ2-3
V gene: TRBV3-1
CDR3 protein: CASSQQGGASFSDPDTQYF

J gene: TRBJ1-1
V gene: TRBV10-3
CDR3 protein: CAISESEGAGAFF

J gene: TRBJ2-1
V gene: TRBV4-1
CDR3 protein: CASSQEGAGGPNEQFF

J gene: TRBJ2-3
V gene: TRBV5-5
CDR3 protein: CASSLAARTSTDTQYF

J gene: TRBJ1-1
V gene: TRBV20-1
CDR3 protein: CSAGQGPNTEAFF

J gene: TRBJ2-6
V gene: TRBV4-2
CDR3 protein: CASSLTGEFSGANVLTF

J gene: TRBJ2-1
V gene: TRBV10-3
CDR3 protein: CAMRLAGSGDEQFF

J gene: TRBJ2-1
V gene: TRBV9
CDR3 protein: CASSVAAGGSYNEQFF

J gene: TRBJ2-7
V gene: TRBV12-3/TRBV12-4
CDR3 protein: CASSWGQREKLSYEQYF

J gene: TRBJ1-1
V gene: TRBV29-1
CDR3 protein: CSVEDRGLGTEAFF

J gene: TRBJ1-1
V gene: TRBV9
CDR3 protein: CASSGLGSDYEAFF

J gene: TRBJ1-1
V gene: TRBV19
CDR3 protein: CASSARRGSTEAFF